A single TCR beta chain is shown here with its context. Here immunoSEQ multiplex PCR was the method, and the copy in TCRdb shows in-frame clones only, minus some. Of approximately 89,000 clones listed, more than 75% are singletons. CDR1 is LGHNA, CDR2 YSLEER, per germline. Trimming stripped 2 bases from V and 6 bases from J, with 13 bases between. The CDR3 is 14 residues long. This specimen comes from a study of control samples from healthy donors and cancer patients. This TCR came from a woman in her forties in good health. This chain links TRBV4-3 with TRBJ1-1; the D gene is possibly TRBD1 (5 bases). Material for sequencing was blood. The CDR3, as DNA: TGCGCCAGCAGCCAATCTTGGGGGGGATCTGAAGCTTTCTTT. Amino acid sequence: CASSQSWGGSEAFF.